Reported below is one T cell receptor beta chain. Profiled with immunoSEQ multiplex PCR; TCRdb holds only in-frame clones, not every one. The sample contains about 150,000 clones, about 80% of which appear only once. The sample comes from a study of blood T cell repertoires in COVID-19. The CDR3 length is 17 residues. CDR1 and CDR2 (germline): MNHEY, SVGEGT. V was pared by 3 bases and J by 3 bases, with 9 bases of the junction left unmatched. The material sequenced was peripheral blood. The chain couples TRBV6-2 or TRBV6-3 to TRBJ2-2; 8 bases agree with TRBD1. This clonotype was obtained from an older man with active or convalescent COVID-19. The CDR3 loop is CASSYVAGQDYTGELFF. CDR3 nucleotides: TGTGCCAGCAGTTATGTGGCGGGACAGGACTACACCGGGGAGCTGTTTTTT.